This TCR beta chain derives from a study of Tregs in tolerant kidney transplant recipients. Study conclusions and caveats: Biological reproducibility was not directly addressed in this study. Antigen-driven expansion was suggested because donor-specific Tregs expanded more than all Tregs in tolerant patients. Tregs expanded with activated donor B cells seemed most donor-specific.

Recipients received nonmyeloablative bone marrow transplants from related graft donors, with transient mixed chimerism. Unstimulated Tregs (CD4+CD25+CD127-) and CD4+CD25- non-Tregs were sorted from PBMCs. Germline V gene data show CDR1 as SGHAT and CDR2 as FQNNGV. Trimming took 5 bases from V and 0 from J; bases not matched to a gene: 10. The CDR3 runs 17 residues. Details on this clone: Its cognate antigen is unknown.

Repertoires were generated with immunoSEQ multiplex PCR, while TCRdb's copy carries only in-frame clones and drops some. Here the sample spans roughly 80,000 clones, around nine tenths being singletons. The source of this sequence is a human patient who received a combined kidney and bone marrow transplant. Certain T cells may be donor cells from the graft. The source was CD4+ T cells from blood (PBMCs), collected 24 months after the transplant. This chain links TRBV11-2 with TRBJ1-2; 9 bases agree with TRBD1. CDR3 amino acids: CASSLSGTGKANYGYTF. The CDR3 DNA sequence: TGTGCCAGCAGCCTCTCCGGGACAGGGAAAGCTAACTATGGCTACACCTTC.